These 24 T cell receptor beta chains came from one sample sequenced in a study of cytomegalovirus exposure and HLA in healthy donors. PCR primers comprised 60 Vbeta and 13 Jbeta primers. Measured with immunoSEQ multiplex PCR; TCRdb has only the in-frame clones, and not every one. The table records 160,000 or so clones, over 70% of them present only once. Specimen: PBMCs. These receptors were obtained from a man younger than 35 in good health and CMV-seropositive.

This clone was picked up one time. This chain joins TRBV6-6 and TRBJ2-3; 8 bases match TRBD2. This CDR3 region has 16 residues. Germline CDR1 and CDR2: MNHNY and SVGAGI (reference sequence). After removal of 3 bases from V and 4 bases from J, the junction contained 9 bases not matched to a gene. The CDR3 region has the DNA TGTGCCAGCAGTTATAACTTAGCGGGATCGGCAGATACGCAGTATTTT. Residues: CASSYNLAGSADTQYF.

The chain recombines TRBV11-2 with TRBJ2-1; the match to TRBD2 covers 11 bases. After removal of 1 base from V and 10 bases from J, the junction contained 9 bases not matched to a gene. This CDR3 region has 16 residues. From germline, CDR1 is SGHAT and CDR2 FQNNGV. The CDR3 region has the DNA TGTGCCAGCAGCTTAGTTAGCGGGAGGGCGGGTTTGGAGCAGTTCTTC. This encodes CASSLVSGRAGLEQFF. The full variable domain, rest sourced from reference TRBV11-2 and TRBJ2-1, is EAGVAQSPRYKIIEKRQSVAFWCNPISGHATLYWYQQILGQGPKLLIQFQNNGVVDDSQLPKDRFSAERLKGVDSTLKIQPAKLEDSAVYLCASSLVSGRAGLEQFFGPGTRLTVL.

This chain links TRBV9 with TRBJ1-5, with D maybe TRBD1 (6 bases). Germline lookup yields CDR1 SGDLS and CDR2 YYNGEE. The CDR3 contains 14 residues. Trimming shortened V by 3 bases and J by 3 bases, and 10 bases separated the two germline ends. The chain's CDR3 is CASSARDTNQPQHF. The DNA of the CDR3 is TGTGCCAGCAGCGCCCGGGACACCAATCAGCCCCAGCATTTT. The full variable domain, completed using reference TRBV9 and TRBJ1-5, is DSGVTQTPKHLITATGQRVTLRCSPRSGDLSVYWYQQSLDQGLQFLIQYYNGEERAKGNILERFSAQQFPDLHSELNLSSLELGDSALYFCASSARDTNQPQHFGDGTRLSIL.

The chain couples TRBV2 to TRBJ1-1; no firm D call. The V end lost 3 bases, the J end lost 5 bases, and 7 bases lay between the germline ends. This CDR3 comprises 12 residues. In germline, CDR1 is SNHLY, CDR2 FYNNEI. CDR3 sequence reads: CASSESSTEAFF. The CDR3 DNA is TGTGCCAGCAGTGAGTCTAGTACTGAAGCTTTCTTT.

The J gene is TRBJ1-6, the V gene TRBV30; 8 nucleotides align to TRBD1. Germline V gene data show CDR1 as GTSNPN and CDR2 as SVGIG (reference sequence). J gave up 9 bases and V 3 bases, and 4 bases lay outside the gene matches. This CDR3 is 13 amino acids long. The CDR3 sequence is CAWRGDRGSPLHF. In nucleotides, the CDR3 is TGTGCCTGGAGGGGTGACAGGGGTTCACCCCTCCACTTT.

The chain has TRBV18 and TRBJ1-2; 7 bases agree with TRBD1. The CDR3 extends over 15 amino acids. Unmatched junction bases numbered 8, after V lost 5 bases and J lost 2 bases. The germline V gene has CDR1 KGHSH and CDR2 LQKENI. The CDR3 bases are TGTGCCAGCTCAGAGTCAGGGGGAGGCAACTATGGCTACACCTTC. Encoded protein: CASSESGGGNYGYTF.

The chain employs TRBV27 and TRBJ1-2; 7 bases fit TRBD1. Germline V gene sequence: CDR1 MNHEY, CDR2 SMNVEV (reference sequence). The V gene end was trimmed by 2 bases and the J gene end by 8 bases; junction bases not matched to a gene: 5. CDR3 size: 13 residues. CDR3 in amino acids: CASSLEGAHGYTF. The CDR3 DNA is TGTGCCAGCAGTTTAGAGGGGGCGCACGGCTACACCTTC.

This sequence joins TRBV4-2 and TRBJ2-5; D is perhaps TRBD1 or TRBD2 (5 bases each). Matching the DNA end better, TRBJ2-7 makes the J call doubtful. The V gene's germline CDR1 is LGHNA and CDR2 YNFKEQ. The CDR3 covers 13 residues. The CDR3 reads CASSPMGDYEQYF. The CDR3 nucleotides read TGTGCCAGCAGCCCTATGGGGGACTACGAGCAGTACTTC.

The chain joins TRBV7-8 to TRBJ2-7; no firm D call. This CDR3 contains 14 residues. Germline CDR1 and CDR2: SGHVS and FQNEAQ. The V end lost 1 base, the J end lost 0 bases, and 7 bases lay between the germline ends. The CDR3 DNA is TGTGCCAGCAGCTTAGGGCCGCTCTCCTACGAGCAGTACTTC. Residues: CASSLGPLSYEQYF.

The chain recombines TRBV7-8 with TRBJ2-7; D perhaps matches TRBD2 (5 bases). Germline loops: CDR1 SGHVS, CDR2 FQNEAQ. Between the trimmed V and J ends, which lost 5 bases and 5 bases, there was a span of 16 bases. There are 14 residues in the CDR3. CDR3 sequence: CASSKGASGNEQYF. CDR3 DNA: TGTGCCAGCAGCAAAGGAGCCTCGGGGAACGAGCAGTACTTC.

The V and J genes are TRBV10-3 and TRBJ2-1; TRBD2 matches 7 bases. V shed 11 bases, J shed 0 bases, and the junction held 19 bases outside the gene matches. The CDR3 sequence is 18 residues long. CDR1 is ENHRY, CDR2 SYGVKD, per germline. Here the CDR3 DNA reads TGTGCCGCTCACCTCAAGACTAGCCCCCTAAGCTCCTACAATGAGCAGTTCTTC. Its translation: CAAHLKTSPLSSYNEQFF.

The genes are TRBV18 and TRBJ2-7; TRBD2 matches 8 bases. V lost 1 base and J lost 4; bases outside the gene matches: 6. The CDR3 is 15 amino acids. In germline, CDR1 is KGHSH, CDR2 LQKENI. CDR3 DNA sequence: TGTGCCAGCTCACCACGGGCGGGAGGAGGGTACGAGCAGTACTTC. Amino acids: CASSPRAGGGYEQYF.

Here the CDR3 DNA reads TGTGCCAGCCGACAGGAGAACACCGGGGAGCTGTTTTTT. This translates into CASRQENTGELFF. V gene TRBV27 combines with J gene TRBJ2-2; weak D call: TRBD1 (6 bases). This CDR3 is built from 13 residues. Germline V CDR1 and CDR2: MNHEY, SMNVEV (reference sequence). Trimming removed 8 bases from V and 1 base from J, with 8 bases in between.

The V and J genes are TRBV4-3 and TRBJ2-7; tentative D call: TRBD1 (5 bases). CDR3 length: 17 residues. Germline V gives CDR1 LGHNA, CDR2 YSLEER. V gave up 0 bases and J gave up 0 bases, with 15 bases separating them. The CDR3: CASSQDTYRQNSYEQYF. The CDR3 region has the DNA TGCGCCAGCAGCCAAGATACCTACAGACAGAACTCCTACGAGCAGTACTTC.

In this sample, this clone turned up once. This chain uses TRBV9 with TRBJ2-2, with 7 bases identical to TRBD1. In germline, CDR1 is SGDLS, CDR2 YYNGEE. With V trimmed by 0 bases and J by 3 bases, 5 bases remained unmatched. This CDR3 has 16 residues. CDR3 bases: TGTGCCAGCAGCGTAGTTGAGACAGGGCACACCGGGGAGCTGTTTTTT. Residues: CASSVVETGHTGELFF. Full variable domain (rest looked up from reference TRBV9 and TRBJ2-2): DSGVTQTPKHLITATGQRVTLRCSPRSGDLSVYWYQQSLDQGLQFLIQYYNGEERAKGNILERFSAQQFPDLHSELNLSSLELGDSALYFCASSVVETGHTGELFFGEGSRLTVL.

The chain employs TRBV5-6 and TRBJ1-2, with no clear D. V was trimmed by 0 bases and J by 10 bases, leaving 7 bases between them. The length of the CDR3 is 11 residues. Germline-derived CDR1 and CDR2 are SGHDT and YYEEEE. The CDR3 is CASSLVHSYTF. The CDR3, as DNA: TGTGCCAGCAGCTTGGTGCACTCCTACACCTTC.

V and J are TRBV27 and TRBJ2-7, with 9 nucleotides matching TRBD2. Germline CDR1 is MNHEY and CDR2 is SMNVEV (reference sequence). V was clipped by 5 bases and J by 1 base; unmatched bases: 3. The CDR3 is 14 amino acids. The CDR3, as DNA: TGTGCCAGCAGTCCTAGCGGGGATTCCTACGAGCAGTACTTC. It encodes CASSPSGDSYEQYF.

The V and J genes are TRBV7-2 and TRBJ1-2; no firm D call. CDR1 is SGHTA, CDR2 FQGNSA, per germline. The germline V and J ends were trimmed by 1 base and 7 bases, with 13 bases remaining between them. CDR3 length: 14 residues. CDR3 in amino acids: CASSLDVPTSGYTF. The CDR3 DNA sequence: TGTGCCAGCAGCTTAGATGTACCTACTAGTGGCTACACCTTC.

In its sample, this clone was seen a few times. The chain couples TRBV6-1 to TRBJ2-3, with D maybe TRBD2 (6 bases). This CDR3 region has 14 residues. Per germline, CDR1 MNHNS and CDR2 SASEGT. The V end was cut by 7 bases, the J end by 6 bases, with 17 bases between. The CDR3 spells CASNPGDSWDTQYF. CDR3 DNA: TGTGCCAGCAATCCGGGGGACTCCTGGGATACGCAGTATTTT.

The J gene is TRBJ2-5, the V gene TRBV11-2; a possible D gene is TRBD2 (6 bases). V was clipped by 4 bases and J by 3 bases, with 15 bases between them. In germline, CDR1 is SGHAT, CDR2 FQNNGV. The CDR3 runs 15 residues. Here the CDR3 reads CASSSTRPREETQYF. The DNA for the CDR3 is TGTGCCAGCAGCTCGACTAGGCCAAGGGAAGAGACCCAGTACTTC.

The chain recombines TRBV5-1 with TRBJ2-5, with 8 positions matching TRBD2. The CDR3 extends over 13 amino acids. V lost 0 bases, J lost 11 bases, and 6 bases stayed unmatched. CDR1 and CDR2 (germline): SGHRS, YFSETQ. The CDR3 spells CASSLGGEREQYF. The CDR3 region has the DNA TGCGCCAGCAGCTTGGGGGGGGAGCGGGAGCAGTACTTC.

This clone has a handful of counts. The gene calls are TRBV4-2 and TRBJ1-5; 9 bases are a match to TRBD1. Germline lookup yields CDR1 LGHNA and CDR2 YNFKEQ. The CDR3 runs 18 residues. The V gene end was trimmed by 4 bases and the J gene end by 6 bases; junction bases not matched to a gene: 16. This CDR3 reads CASSPHLGQGKEGQPQHF. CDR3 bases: TGTGCCAGCAGCCCACATCTCGGACAGGGGAAGGAGGGTCAGCCCCAGCATTTT.

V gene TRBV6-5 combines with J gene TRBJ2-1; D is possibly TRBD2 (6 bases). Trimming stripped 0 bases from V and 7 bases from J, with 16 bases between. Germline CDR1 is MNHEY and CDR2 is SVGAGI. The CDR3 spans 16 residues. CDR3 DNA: TGTGCCAGCAGTTACTCGAGGTGGCTAGCGCGGAATGAGCAGTTCTTC. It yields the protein CASSYSRWLARNEQFF.

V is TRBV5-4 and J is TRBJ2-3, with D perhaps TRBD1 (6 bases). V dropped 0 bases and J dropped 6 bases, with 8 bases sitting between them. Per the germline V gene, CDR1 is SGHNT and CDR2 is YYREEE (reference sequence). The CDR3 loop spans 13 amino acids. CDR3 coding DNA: TGTGCCAGCAGCTTGGATAGGGGGGATACGCAGTATTTT. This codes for CASSLDRGDTQYF.